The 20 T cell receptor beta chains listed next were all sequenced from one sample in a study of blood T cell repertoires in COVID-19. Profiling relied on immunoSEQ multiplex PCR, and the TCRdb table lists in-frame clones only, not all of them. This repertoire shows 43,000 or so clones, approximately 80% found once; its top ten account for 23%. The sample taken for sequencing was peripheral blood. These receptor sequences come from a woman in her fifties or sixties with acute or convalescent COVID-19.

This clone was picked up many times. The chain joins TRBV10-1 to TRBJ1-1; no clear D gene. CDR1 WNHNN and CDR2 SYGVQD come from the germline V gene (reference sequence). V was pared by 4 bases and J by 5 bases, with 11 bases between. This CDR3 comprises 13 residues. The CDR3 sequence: CASSGEAGTEAFF. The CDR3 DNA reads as TGCGCCAGCAGTGGCGAGGCCGGAACTGAAGCTTTCTTT.

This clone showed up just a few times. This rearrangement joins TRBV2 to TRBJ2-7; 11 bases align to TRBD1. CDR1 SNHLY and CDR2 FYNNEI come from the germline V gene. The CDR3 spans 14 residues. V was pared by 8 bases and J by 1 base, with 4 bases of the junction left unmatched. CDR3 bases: TGTGCCAGCGGAGGACAGGGGGCTTCCTACGAGCAGTACTTC. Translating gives CASGGQGASYEQYF.

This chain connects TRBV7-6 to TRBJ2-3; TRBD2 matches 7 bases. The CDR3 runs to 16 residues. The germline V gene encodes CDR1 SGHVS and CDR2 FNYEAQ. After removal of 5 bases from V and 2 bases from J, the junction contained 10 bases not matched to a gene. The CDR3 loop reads CASSLRASGSTDTQYF. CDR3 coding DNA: TGTGCCAGCAGCCTTCGGGCTAGCGGCTCCACAGATACGCAGTATTTT.

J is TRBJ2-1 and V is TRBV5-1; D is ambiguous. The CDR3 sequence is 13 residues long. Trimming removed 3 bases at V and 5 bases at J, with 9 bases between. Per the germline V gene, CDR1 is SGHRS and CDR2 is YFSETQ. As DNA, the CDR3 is TGCGCCAGCAGCTCCCGTATCGACAATGAGCAGTTCTTC. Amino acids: CASSSRIDNEQFF.

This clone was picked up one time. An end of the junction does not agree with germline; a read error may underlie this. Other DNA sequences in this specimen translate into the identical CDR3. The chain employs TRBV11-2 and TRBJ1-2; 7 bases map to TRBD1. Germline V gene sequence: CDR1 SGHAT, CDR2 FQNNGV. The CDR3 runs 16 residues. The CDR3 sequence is CASSLDRRGGARGYTF. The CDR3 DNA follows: TGTGCCAGCAGTTTAGATCGACGAGGGGGCGCTCGTGGCTACACCTTC.

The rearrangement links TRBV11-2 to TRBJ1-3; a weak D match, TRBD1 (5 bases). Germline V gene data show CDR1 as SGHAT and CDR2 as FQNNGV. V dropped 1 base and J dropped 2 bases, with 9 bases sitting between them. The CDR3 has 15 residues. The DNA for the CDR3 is TGTGCCAGCAGCTTAGTTTCAGGGACTGGAAACACCATATATTTT. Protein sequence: CASSLVSGTGNTIYF.

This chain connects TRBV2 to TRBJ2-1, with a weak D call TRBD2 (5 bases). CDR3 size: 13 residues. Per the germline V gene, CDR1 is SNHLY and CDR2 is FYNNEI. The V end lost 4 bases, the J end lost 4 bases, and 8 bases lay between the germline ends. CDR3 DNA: TGTGCCAGCAGTGGGACTTCGTACAATGAGCAGTTCTTC. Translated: CASSGTSYNEQFF.

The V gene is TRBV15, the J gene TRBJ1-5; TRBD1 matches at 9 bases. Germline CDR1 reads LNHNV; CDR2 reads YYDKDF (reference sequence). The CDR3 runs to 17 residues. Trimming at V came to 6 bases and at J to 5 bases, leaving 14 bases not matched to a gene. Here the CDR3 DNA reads TGTGCCACCAGTACCCACGACGACAGGGGGACGGATCAGCCCCAGCATTTT. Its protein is CATSTHDDRGTDQPQHF.

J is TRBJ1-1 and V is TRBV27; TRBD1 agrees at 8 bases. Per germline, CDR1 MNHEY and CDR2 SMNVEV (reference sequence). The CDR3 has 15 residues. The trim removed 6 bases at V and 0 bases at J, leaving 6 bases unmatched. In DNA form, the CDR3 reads TGTGCCAGCAGCCTTGGACAGGGACTGAACACTGAAGCTTTCTTT. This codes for CASSLGQGLNTEAFF.

The chain's CDR3 is CASSLVRVNQETQYF. CDR3 DNA sequence: TGTGCCAGCAGCTTAGTGCGGGTGAACCAAGAGACCCAGTACTTC. This chain links TRBV7-9 with TRBJ2-5; weak D call: TRBD2 (5 bases). Germline CDR1 is SEHNR and CDR2 is FQNEAQ (reference sequence). The CDR3 contains 15 residues. The ends were cut back, 1 base at V and 0 bases at J, with 9 bases in the middle.

CDR3 region: CASSLEGQGYYGYTF. The CDR3, as DNA: TGCGCCAGCAGCTTGGAGGGACAGGGGTACTATGGCTACACCTTC. V is TRBV5-1 and J is TRBJ1-2, with 10 bases identical to TRBD1. This CDR3 comprises 15 residues. Trimming removed 0 bases from V and 3 bases from J; junction bases left unmatched: 2. Germline V gene data show CDR1 as SGHRS and CDR2 as YFSETQ.

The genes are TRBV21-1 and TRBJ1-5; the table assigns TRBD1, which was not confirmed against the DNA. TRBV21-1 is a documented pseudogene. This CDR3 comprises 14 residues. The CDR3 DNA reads TGTGCCAGCAGTTTACAACAGGGGTTTCAGCCCCAGCATTTT. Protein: CASSLQQGFQPQHF.

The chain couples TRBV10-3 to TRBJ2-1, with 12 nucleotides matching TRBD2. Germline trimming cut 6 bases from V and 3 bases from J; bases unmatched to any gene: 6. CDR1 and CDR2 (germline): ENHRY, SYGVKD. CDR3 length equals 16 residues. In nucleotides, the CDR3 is TGTGCCATCAGCCCCACGACTAGCGGGGGCTACAATGAGCAGTTCTTC. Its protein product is CAISPTTSGGYNEQFF.

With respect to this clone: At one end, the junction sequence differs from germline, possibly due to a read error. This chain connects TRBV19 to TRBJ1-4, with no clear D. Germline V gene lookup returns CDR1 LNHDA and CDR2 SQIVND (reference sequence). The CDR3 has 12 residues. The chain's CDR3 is CASSPTYEKLFF. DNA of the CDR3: TGTGCCAGTAGTCCAACTTATGAAAAACTGTTTTTT. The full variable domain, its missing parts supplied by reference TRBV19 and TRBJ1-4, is DGGITQSPKYLFRKEGQNVTLSCEQNLNHDAMYWYRQDPGQGLRLIYYSQIVNDFQKGDIAEGYSVSREKKESFPLTVTSAQKNPTAFYLCASSPTYEKLFFGSGTQLSVL.

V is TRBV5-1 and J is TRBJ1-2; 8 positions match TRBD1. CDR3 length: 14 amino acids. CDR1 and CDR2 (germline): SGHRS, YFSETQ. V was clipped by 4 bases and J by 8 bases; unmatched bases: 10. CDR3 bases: TGCGCCAGCAGCGAATCGACAGGGGCCCCGGGCTACACCTTC. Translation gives CASSESTGAPGYTF. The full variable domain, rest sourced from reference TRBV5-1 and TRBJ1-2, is KAGVTQTPRYLIKTRGQQVTLSCSPISGHRSVSWYQQTPGQGLQFLFEYFSETQRNKGNFPGRFSGRQFSNSRSEMNVSTLELGDSALYLCASSESTGAPGYTFGSGTRLTVV.

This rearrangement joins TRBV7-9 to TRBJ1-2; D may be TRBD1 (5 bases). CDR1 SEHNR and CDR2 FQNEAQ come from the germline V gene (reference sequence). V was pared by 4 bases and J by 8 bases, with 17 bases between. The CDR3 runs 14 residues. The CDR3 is CASSSNGAIGGYTF. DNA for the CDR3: TGTGCCAGCAGCTCAAATGGGGCTATTGGGGGCTACACCTTC.

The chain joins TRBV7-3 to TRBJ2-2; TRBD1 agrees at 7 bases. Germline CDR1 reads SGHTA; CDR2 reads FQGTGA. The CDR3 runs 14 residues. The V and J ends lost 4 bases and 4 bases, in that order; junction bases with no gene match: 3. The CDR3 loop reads CASSWGTATGELFF. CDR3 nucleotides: TGTGCCAGCAGCTGGGGGACAGCCACCGGGGAGCTGTTTTTT.

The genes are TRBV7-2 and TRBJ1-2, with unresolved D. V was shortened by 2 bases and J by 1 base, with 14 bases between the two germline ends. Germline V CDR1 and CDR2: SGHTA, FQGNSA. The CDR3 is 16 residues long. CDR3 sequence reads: CASSLSLSVNNYGYTF. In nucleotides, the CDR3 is TGTGCCAGCAGCTTAAGTCTGTCAGTTAATAACTATGGCTACACCTTC.

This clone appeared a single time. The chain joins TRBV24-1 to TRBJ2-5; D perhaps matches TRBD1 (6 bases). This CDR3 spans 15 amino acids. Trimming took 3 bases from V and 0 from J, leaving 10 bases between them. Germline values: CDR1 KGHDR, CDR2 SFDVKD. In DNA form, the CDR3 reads TGTGCCACCAGTGATCCTGACAGGTACCAAGAGACCCAGTACTTC. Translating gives CATSDPDRYQETQYF.

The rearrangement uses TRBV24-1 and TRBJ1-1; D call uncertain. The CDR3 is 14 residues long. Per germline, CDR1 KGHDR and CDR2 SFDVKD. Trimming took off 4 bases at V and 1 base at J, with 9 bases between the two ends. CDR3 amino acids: CATSDSRENTEAFF. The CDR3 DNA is TGTGCCACCAGTGACTCCCGGGAGAACACTGAAGCTTTCTTT.